This TCR beta chain appears in the sequencing data of a study of blood T cells in healthy people across ages. Study at large: Capture via template switching afforded approximately one barcoded beta molecule per two T cells. Study outcomes and limitations: When set beside aged donors, long-lived donors presented more naive CD4+ cells and higher diversity. PBMCs went unsorted, and a conclusive naive versus antigen-experienced comparison was therefore prevented.

Healthy Caucasians from Russia aged roughly 6 to 95 served as donors. As regards this clonotype: The antigen remains unidentified.

Using a J-beta primer mix together with a sample-barcoded 5' primer, a second PCR was run for roughly 6 to 11 cycles. From the 5' RACE reads, TCRdb called clonotypes with MiXCR, one entry per CDR3 protein. In the table there are more than 800,000 distinct CDR3 sequences, 25% to 30% of which are singletons. The source is an elderly woman in good health. Specimen: blood.

Here the CDR3 DNA reads TGTGCCAGCAGTCTAGGGGCGTCCGCCGGGGAGCTGTTTTTT. Protein product: CASSLGASAGELFF. The chain carries TRBV3-1 and TRBJ2-2; D may be TRBD1 (5 bases). The CDR3 runs to 14 residues. Trimming took 6 bases from V and 6 from J, leaving 14 bases between them. CDR1 is LGHDT, CDR2 YNNKEL, per germline (reference sequence).